This record concerns one T cell receptor (beta chain) sequence. Its antigen remains unidentified. This sample is drawn from a study of post-analysis software for immune sequencing data. General study results and limits: Multiple sclerosis was associated with a significant reduction in normalized Chao1 diversity relative to controls. Included in a set of five TRBV segments more frequent in patients than controls were TRBV5-6, TRBV5-1 and TRBV20-1.

This CDR3 contains 15 residues. V was clipped by 3 bases and J by 4 bases, with 15 bases between them. The germline CDR1 and CDR2 sequences are PRHDT and FYEKMQ (reference sequence). Every TCR beta cDNA library bore unique molecular identifiers. One entry per CDR3 protein, called by TCRdb with MiXCR from the PCR reads. The sample consists of about 460,000 distinct CDR3 sequences, approximately 45% of them appearing once. The chain combines TRBV13 with TRBJ2-5; perhaps D is TRBD1 or TRBD2 (6 bases each). The source is a girl aged 10-17 years with multiple sclerosis. Sequences were obtained from blood. This CDR3 reads CASSLTRGLLETQYF. CDR3 nucleotides: TGTGCCAGCAGCTTGACCAGGGGACTTTTAGAGACCCAGTACTTC.